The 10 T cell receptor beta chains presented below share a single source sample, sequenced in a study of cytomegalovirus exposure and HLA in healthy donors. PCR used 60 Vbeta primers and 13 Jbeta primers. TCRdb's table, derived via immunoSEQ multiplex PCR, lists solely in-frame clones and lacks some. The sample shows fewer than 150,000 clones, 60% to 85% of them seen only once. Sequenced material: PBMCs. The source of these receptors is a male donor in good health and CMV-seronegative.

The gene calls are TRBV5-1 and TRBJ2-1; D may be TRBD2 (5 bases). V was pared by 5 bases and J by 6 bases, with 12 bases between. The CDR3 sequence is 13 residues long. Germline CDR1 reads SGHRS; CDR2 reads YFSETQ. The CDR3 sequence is CASRSGLRNEQFF. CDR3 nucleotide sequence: TGCGCCAGCAGATCCGGACTGCGCAATGAGCAGTTCTTC.

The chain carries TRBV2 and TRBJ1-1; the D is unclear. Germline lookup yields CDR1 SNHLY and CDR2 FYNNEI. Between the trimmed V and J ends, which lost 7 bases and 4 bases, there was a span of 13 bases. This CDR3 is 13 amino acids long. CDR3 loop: CASIWEIPTEAFF. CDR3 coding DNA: TGTGCCAGCATCTGGGAGATCCCCACTGAAGCTTTCTTT.

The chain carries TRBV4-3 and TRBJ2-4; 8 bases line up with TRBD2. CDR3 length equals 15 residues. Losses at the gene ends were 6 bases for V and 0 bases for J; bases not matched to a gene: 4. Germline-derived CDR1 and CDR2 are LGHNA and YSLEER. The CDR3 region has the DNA TGCGCCAGCAGTCCCGGGGGGGAAGCCAAAAACATTCAGTACTTC. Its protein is CASSPGGEAKNIQYF.

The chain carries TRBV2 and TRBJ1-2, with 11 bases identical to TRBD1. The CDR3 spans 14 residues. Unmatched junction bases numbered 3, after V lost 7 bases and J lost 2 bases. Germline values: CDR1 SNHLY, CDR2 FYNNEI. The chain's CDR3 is CASTGQGANYGYTF. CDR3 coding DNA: TGTGCCAGCACCGGACAGGGGGCCAACTATGGCTACACCTTC.

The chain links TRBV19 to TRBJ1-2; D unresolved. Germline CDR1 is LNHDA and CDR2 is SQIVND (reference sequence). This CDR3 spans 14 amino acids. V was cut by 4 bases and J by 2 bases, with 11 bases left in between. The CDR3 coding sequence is TGTGCCAGTAGTACCCTGACGGAGAACTATGGCTACACCTTC. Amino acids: CASSTLTENYGYTF.

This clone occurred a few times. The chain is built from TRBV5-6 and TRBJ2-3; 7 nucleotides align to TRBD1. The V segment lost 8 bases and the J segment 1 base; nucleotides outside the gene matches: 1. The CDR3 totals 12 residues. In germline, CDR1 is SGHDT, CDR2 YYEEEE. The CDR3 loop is CASTGGTDTQYF. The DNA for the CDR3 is TGTGCCAGTACAGGGGGCACAGATACGCAGTATTTT.

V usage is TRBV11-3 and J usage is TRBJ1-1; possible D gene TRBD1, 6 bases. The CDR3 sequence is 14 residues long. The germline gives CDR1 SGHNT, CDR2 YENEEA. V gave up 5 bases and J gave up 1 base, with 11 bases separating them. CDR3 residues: CASSVSTGNTEAFF. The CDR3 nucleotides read TGTGCCAGCAGCGTATCGACAGGGAACACTGAAGCTTTCTTT.

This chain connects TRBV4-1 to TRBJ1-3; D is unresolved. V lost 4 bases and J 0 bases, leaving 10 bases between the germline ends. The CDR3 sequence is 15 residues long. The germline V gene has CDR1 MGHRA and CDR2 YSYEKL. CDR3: CASSPPGGSGNTIYF. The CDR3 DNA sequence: TGCGCCAGCAGCCCTCCGGGAGGCTCTGGAAACACCATATATTTT.

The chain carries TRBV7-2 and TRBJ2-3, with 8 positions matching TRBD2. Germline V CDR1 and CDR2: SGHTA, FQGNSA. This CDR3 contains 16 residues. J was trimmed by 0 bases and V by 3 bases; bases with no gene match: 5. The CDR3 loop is CASSLELAASTDTQYF. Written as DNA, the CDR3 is TGTGCCAGCAGCTTGGAACTAGCGGCTAGCACAGATACGCAGTATTTT.

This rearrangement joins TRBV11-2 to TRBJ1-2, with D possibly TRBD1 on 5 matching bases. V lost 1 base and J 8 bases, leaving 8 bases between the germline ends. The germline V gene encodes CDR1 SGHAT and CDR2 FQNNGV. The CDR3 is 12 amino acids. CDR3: CASSLGSGGYTF. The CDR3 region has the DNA TGTGCCAGCAGCTTAGGGTCAGGGGGCTACACCTTC.